The TCR beta chain described here comes from a study of blood T cell repertoires in COVID-19. This clone has just a few counts. Data came from immunoSEQ multiplex PCR; TCRdb stores just in-frame clones and leaves some out. The table records around 69,000 clones, 84% of them present only once. The CDR3 runs 16 residues. Germline V gene data show CDR1 as SGHTA and CDR2 as FQGNSA. V was cut by 1 base and J by 2 bases, with 14 bases left in between. The TCR originated in a man in his forties or fifties with active COVID-19. The chain joins TRBV7-2 to TRBJ1-2; no definite D call. Sequences were obtained from peripheral blood. DNA of the CDR3: TGTGCCAGCAGCTTAGTATCTGGGAGGGAAAACTATGGCTACACCTTC. Translating it yields CASSLVSGRENYGYTF.